This T cell receptor beta chain stems from a study of human T cells and chemical hapten exposure. Study summary: Investigators sensitized approximately 2 cm by approximately 2 cm of upper inner arm skin with 2% DPC. The upper back received 0.01% DPC by patch testing, with results read at 6 days.

CDR3 length: 15 amino acids. Trimming shortened V by 1 base and J by 7 bases, and 17 bases separated the two germline ends. The germline CDR1 and CDR2 sequences are DFQATT and SNEGSKA (reference sequence). The time point: patch test 3, about 24 weeks after DPC sensitization. Treatment: therapeutic diphenylcyclopropenone sensitization with weekly scalp DPC. Attachment of unique molecular identifiers to individual cDNA molecules was performed in the library. Using its own MiXCR run on the RACE reads, TCRdb lists one record per CDR3 protein. The data contain 150,000 to 200,000 distinct CDR3 sequences, about 25% of them singletons. This clonotype was counted many times.

The sequencing used whole blood, collected in connection with sensitization to the hapten diphenylcyclopropenone (DPC). The TCR originated in a woman aged 35 to 49 with alopecia areata. Some clones in this sample may be carry-over from other donors' samples. The chain is built from TRBV20-1 and TRBJ2-1; weak D call: TRBD1 (6 bases). Written as DNA, the CDR3 is TGCAGTGCTAGAGTAGGGGGACGTACCTCAAATGAGCAGTTCTTC. Translated, it gives CSARVGGRTSNEQFF.